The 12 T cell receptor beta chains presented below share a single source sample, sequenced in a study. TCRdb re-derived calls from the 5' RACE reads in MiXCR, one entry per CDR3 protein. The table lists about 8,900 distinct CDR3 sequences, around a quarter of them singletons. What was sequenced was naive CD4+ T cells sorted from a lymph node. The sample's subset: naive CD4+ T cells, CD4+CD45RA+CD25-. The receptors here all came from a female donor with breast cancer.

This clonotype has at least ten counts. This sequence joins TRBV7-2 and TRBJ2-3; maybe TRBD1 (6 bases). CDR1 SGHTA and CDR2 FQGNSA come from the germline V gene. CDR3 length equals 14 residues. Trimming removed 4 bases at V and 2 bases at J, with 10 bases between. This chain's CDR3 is CASSWDINTDTQYF. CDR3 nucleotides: TGTGCCAGCAGCTGGGACATAAACACAGATACGCAGTATTTT.

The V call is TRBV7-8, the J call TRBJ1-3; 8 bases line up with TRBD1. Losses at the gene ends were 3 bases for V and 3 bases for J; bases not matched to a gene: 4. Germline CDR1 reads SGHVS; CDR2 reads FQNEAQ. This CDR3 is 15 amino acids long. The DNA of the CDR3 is TGTGCCAGCAGCTTGCAGGGGGCCGGTGGAAACACCATATATTTT. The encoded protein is CASSLQGAGGNTIYF.

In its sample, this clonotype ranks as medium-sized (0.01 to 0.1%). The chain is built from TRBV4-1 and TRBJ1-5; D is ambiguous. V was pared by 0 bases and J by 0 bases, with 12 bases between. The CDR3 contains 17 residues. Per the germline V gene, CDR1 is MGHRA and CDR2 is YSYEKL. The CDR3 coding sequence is TGCGCCAGCAGCCAAGACTGGCCAACTTATAGCAATCAGCCCCAGCATTTT. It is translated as CASSQDWPTYSNQPQHF.

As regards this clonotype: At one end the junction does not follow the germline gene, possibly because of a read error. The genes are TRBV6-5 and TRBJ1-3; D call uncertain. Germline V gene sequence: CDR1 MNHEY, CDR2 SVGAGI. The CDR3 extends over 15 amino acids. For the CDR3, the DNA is TGTGCCAGCAGTTACGACGTCTCCTCTGGAAACTCCATATACTTT. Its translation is CASSYDVSSGNSIYF.

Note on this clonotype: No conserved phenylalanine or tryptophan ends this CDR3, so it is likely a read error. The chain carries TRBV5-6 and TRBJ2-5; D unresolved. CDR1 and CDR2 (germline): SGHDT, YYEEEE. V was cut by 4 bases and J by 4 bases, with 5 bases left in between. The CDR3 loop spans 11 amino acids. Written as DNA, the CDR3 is TGTGCCAGCAGCCACCGAGAGACCCAGTACCTC. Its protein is CASSHRETQYL.

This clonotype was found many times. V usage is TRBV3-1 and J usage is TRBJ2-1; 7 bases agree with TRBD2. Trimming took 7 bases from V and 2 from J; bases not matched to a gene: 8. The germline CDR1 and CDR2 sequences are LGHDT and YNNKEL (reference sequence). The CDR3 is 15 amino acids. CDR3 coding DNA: TGTGCCAGCACACCCCAGGCGGGGGCCTACAATGAGCAGTTCTTC. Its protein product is CASTPQAGAYNEQFF.

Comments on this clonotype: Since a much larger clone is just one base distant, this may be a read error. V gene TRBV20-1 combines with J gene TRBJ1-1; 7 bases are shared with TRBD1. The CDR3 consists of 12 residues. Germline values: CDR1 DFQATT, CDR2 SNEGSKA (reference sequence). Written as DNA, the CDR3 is TGCTGTGCTAACAGGGGAGACACTGAAGCTTTCTTT. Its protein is CCANRGDTEAFF.

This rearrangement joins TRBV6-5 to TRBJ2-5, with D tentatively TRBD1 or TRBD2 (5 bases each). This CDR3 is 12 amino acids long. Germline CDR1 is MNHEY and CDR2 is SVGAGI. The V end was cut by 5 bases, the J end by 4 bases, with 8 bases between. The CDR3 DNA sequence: TGTGCCAGCAGTCGGGACCGAGAGACCCAGTACTTC. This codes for CASSRDRETQYF.

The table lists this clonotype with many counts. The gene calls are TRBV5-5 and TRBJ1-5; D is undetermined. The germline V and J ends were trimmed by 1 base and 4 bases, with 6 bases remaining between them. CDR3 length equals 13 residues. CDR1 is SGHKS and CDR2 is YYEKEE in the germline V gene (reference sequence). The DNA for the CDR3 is TGTGCCAGCAGCTTGTGGGTAAATCAGCCCCAGCATTTT. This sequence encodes CASSLWVNQPQHF.

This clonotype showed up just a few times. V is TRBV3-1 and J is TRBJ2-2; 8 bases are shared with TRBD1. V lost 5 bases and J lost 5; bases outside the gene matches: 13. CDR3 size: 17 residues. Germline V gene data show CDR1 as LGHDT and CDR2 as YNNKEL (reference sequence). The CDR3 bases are TGTGCCAGCAGCGATCGGCAGGGGGCGGTTCAGACCGGGGAGCTGTTTTTT. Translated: CASSDRQGAVQTGELFF.

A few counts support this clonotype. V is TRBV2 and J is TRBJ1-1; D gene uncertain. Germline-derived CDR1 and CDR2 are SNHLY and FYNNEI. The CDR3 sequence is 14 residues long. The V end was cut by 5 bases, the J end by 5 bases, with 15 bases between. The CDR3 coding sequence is TGTGCCAGCAGTAAGGACTTCCCGGGGACTGAAGCTTTCTTT. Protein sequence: CASSKDFPGTEAFF.

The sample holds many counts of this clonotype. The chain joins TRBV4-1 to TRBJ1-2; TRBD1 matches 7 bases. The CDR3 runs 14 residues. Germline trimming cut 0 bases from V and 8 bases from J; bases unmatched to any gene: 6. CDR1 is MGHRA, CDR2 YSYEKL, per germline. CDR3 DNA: TGCGCCAGCAGCCAAGACAACAGGGGAAGAGGCTACACCTTC. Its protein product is CASSQDNRGRGYTF.